This T cell receptor beta chain emerged from a study of blood T cell repertoires in COVID-19. V trimming: 4 bases; J trimming: 4 bases; junction bases outside the gene matches: 6. The germline gives CDR1 SGHTA, CDR2 FQGNSA. This CDR3 contains 15 residues. The protocol was immunoSEQ multiplex PCR, while the TCRdb copy is restricted to in-frame clones and leaves out a portion. The repertoire holds about 140,000 clones, with 82% as singletons. The sequence derives from a woman over 75 with acute or convalescent COVID-19. The sample was peripheral blood. The chain employs TRBV7-2 and TRBJ1-4; 7 bases agree with TRBD1. The CDR3 is CASSSQGGINEKLFF. CDR3 coding DNA: TGTGCCAGCAGCTCCCAGGGGGGAATTAATGAAAAACTGTTTTTT.